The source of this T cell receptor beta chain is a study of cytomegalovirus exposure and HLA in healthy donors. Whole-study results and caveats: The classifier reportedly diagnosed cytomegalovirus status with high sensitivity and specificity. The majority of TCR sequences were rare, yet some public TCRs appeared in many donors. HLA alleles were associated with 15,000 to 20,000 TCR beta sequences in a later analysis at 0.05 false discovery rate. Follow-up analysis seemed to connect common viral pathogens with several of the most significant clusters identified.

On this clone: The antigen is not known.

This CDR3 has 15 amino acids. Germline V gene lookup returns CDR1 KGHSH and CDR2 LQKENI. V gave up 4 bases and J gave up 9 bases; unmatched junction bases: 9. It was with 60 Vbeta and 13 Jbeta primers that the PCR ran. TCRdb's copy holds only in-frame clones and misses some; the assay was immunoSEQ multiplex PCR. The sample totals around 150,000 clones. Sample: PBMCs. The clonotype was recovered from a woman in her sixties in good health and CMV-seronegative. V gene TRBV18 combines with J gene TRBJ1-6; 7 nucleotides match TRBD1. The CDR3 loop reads CASSRSTGLTSPLHF. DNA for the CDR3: TGTGCCAGCTCACGGTCGACAGGGCTGACTTCACCCCTCCACTTT.